This passage covers 5 T cell receptor beta chains from one sample sequenced in a study of blood T cell repertoires in COVID-19. The data were produced by immunoSEQ multiplex PCR, yet TCRdb's version contains in-frame clones alone and is incomplete. The data show some 150,000 clones, approximately 88% seen once. What was sequenced was peripheral blood. These receptors were taken from a human donor in a cohort sampled during active COVID-19.

The chain employs TRBV18 and TRBJ1-1, with a tentative D call TRBD1 (6 bases). Germline V gene data show CDR1 as KGHSH and CDR2 as LQKENI. V was clipped by 1 base and J by 7 bases, with 10 bases between them. This CDR3 is 13 amino acids long. For the CDR3, the DNA is TGTGCCAGCTCACCACAGGAACAGGGTGAAGCTTTCTTT. This codes for CASSPQEQGEAFF. Full variable domain (missing parts from reference TRBV18 and TRBJ1-1): NAGVMQNPRHLVRRRGQEARLRCSPMKGHSHVYWYRQLPEEGLKFMVYLQKENIIDESGMPKERFSAEFPKEGPSILRIQQVVRGDSAAYFCASSPQEQGEAFFGQGTRLTVV.

The rearrangement joins TRBV5-1 to TRBJ2-1; D gene uncertain. The CDR3 length is 14 residues. The germline V gene has CDR1 SGHRS and CDR2 YFSETQ. Trimming shortened V by 5 bases and J by 3 bases, and 12 bases separated the two germline ends. Written as DNA, the CDR3 is TGCGCCAGCAGACACCCCCGTGACTACAATGAGCAGTTCTTC. Protein product: CASRHPRDYNEQFF.

The V call is TRBV2, the J call TRBJ1-4; D uncertain. The CDR3 covers 15 residues. Germline V lookup: CDR1 SNHLY, CDR2 FYNNEI. The V end lost 1 base, the J end lost 4 bases, and 10 bases lay between the germline ends. The CDR3 DNA sequence: TGTGCCAGCAGTGAAGTTGGCAGGAATAATGAAAAACTGTTTTTT. Residues: CASSEVGRNNEKLFF.

The J gene is TRBJ2-3, the V gene TRBV9, with D tentatively TRBD2 (6 bases). The germline gives CDR1 SGDLS, CDR2 YYNGEE. There are 15 residues in the CDR3. V lost 0 bases to trimming and J lost 6 bases, with 14 bases between them. The CDR3 region has the DNA TGTGCCAGCAGCGTAGACGGGGGAGGAGGGGATACGCAGTATTTT. This encodes CASSVDGGGGDTQYF.

This clone was seen a few times. This chain links TRBV5-8 with TRBJ2-1, with D unclear. The length of the CDR3 is 17 residues. CDR1 is SGHTS, CDR2 YDEGEE, per germline. Trimming stripped 0 bases from V and 3 bases from J, with 16 bases between. This CDR3 is CASSLAAGSKVYNEQFF. The CDR3 bases are TGTGCCAGCAGCTTGGCGGCAGGATCTAAAGTCTACAATGAGCAGTTCTTC.